What follows are 12 T cell receptor beta chains derived from one specimen sequenced in a study of cytomegalovirus exposure and HLA in healthy donors. Researchers ran the PCR with 60 Vbeta and 13 Jbeta primers. Profiling relied on immunoSEQ multiplex PCR, and the TCRdb table lists in-frame clones only, not all of them. The sample data list 130,000 or so clones. Input material: PBMCs. The receptors come from a woman in her thirties or forties in good health and CMV-seropositive.

This chain connects TRBV2 to TRBJ2-7; D remains ambiguous. This CDR3 region has 11 residues. Trimming removed 6 bases at V and 3 bases at J, with 6 bases between. The germline CDR1 and CDR2 sequences are SNHLY and FYNNEI. As DNA, the CDR3 is TGTGCCAGCAGGGTGAGCTACGAGCAGTACTTC. Translating gives CASRVSYEQYF.

The chain has TRBV7-8 and TRBJ2-6; TRBD2 agrees at 8 bases. The length of the CDR3 is 15 residues. V was clipped by 4 bases and J by 1 base; unmatched bases: 0. CDR1 and CDR2 (germline): SGHVS, FQNEAQ. CDR3 nucleotides: TGTGCCAGCAGCTCTAGCGGGTCTGGGGCCAACGTCCTGACTTTC. This encodes CASSSSGSGANVLTF.

The V and J genes are TRBV29-1 and TRBJ2-1; a possible D gene is TRBD2 (7 bases). The CDR3 runs to 13 residues. V dropped 7 bases and J dropped 7 bases, with 17 bases sitting between them. Germline V CDR1 and CDR2: SQVTM, ANQGSEA. CDR3 protein: CSATVGGANEQFF. Here the CDR3 DNA reads TGCAGCGCGACGGTGGGGGGGGCGAATGAGCAGTTCTTC.

The V gene is TRBV9, the J gene TRBJ1-4; maybe TRBD1 (6 bases). The V gene's germline CDR1 is SGDLS and CDR2 YYNGEE. The V and J ends lost 0 bases and 5 bases respectively, with 11 bases between them. This CDR3 is 15 amino acids long. CDR3 nucleotides: TGTGCCAGCAGCGTAGCACCAGGGACAAATGAAAAACTGTTTTTT. It codes for CASSVAPGTNEKLFF. Together with reference TRBV9 and TRBJ1-4, the CDR3 gives the full variable domain: DSGVTQTPKHLITATGQRVTLRCSPRSGDLSVYWYQQSLDQGLQFLIQYYNGEERAKGNILERFSAQQFPDLHSELNLSSLELGDSALYFCASSVAPGTNEKLFFGSGTQLSVL.

The chain joins TRBV2 to TRBJ1-5; 9 nucleotides align to TRBD1. J was trimmed by 5 bases and V by 8 bases; bases with no gene match: 4. CDR1 is SNHLY and CDR2 is FYNNEI in the germline V gene. The CDR3 spans 13 residues. CDR3 in DNA: TGTGCCAGCGGGACAGGGTTTGATCAGCCCCAGCATTTT. Encoded protein: CASGTGFDQPQHF.

The chain couples TRBV15 to TRBJ2-3; 12 nucleotides agree with TRBD2. The CDR3 has 20 amino acids. Trimming removed 3 bases from V and 3 bases from J; junction bases left unmatched: 16. Germline CDR1 and CDR2: LNHNV and YYDKDF (reference sequence). In nucleotides, the CDR3 is TGTGCCACCAGCAGTCCGACCGTAGCTAGCGGGAGGGCCGGGACAGATACGCAGTATTTT. Protein product: CATSSPTVASGRAGTDTQYF.

The gene calls are TRBV15 and TRBJ2-1; 8 positions agree with TRBD1. V shed 0 bases, J shed 4 bases, and the junction held 20 bases outside the gene matches. The CDR3 is 21 residues long. Looked up from germline, CDR1 is LNHNV and CDR2 is YYDKDF (reference sequence). The CDR3 region is CATSRDDKPSLGTGFYNEQFF. For the CDR3, the DNA is TGTGCCACCAGCAGAGATGATAAGCCAAGTTTGGGGACAGGTTTTTACAATGAGCAGTTCTTC.

The chain couples TRBV5-1 to TRBJ1-1, with D tentatively TRBD1 (5 bases). The length of the CDR3 is 13 residues. V dropped 4 bases and J dropped 7 bases, with 14 bases sitting between them. Germline loops: CDR1 SGHRS, CDR2 YFSETQ. The CDR3 region is CASSTDVRGEAFF. DNA of the CDR3: TGCGCCAGCAGCACCGACGTAAGGGGTGAAGCTTTCTTT.

The V and J genes are TRBV7-3 and TRBJ2-1; tentative D call: TRBD1 (6 bases). V lost 8 bases to trimming and J lost 3 bases, with 8 bases between them. CDR3 length equals 12 residues. The germline gives CDR1 SGHTA, CDR2 FQGTGA. CDR3 in DNA: TGTGCCAGCGGACAGTTCTACAATGAGCAGTTCTTC. Residues: CASGQFYNEQFF.

V usage is TRBV7-9 and J usage is TRBJ1-1; 7 bases are a match to TRBD1. This CDR3 spans 17 amino acids. Germline V lookup: CDR1 SEHNR, CDR2 FQNEAQ (reference sequence). V lost 5 bases to trimming and J lost 2 bases; unmatched junction nucleotides: 14. The CDR3 DNA reads TGTGCCAGCAGCCCAGGATCTTTAGACAGGGAAAACACTGAAGCTTTCTTT. Protein: CASSPGSLDRENTEAFF.

The chain carries TRBV10-3 and TRBJ2-3; the match to TRBD2 covers 10 bases. The CDR3 length is 17 residues. Germline loops: CDR1 ENHRY, CDR2 SYGVKD. The V gene end was trimmed by 0 bases and the J gene end by 2 bases; junction bases not matched to a gene: 5. The CDR3 DNA is TGTGCCATCAGTGAGTCAGGAGCGGGAGGGTTCACAGATACGCAGTATTTT. Its protein product is CAISESGAGGFTDTQYF.

The CDR3 nucleotides are TGTGCCATCACAGGACAGGGGGCTTTCGGTGAAGCTTTCTTT. Its protein is CAITGQGAFGEAFF. The gene calls are TRBV10-3 and TRBJ1-1; 11 bases align to TRBD1. V was clipped by 7 bases and J by 7 bases; unmatched bases: 8. The CDR3 is 14 residues long. The germline gives CDR1 ENHRY, CDR2 SYGVKD.